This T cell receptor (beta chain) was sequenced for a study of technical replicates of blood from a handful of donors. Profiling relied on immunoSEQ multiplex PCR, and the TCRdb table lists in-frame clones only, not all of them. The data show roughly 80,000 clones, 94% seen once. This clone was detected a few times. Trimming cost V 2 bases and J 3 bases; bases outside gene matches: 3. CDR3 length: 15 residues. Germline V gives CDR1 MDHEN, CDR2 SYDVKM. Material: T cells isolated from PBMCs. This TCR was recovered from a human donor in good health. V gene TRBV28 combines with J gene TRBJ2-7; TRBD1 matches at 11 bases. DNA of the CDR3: TGTGCCAGCAGTTTACCGGGGACAGGGGGCTACGAGCAGTACTTC. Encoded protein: CASSLPGTGGYEQYF.